The 14 T cell receptor beta chains below all came from one sample that was sequenced in a study of shared clonotypes between healthy human individuals. Only in-frame clones appear in the TCRdb table, and some are missing; sequencing was by immunoSEQ multiplex PCR. The sample holds approximately 2.5 million clones, 90% to 95% seen once. Sequencing was done on a sample of naive CD4+ T cells sorted from blood. The subset was: CD45RA+ positively selected. Receptors were obtained from a man between 18 and 35 years old in good health.

The V and J genes are TRBV6-5 and TRBJ1-6, with D unclear. CDR3 length equals 15 residues. V was cut by 0 bases and J by 10 bases, with 13 bases left in between. Germline CDR1 reads MNHEY; CDR2 reads SVGAGI. The CDR3: CASSYSGGIESPLHF. The CDR3 DNA is TGTGCCAGCAGTTACTCTGGAGGGATCGAGTCACCCCTCCACTTT.

This clone was seen once. The chain combines TRBV5-6 with TRBJ2-5; D remains ambiguous. The germline CDR1 and CDR2 sequences are SGHDT and YYEEEE. The CDR3 consists of 12 residues. Trimming took off 0 bases at V and 13 bases at J, with 13 bases between the two ends. The DNA of the CDR3 is TGTGCCAGCAGCTTGGAGGCCCGCCCGGTGTACTTC. Its protein product is CASSLEARPVYF. Combining the CDR3 with reference TRBV5-6 and TRBJ2-5 gives the whole variable domain DAGVTQSPTHLIKTRGQQVTLRCSPKSGHDTVSWYQQALGQGPQFIFQYYEEEERQRGNFPDRFSGHQFPNYSSELNVNALLLGDSALYLCASSLEARPVYFGPGTRLLVL.

A single count supports this clone. The rearrangement uses TRBV18 and TRBJ2-7, with D possibly being TRBD2 (5 bases). In germline, CDR1 is KGHSH, CDR2 LQKENI. Trimming stripped 2 bases from V and 5 bases from J, with 13 bases between. The CDR3 contains 14 residues. The CDR3 nucleotides are TGTGCCAGCTCACCAACGTTAGCGTGGGACGAGCAGTACTTC. It codes for CASSPTLAWDEQYF.

V is TRBV6-5 and J is TRBJ2-5, with D perhaps TRBD1 or TRBD2 (5 bases each). Near its end, the DNA agrees better with TRBJ2-7, so the J call may be wrong. This CDR3 region has 14 residues. CDR1 and CDR2 (germline): MNHEY, SVGAGI. CDR3 nucleotide sequence: TGTGCCAGCACCCCGAGAGGGGCCTCCTACGAGCAGTACTTC. It translates to CASTPRGASYEQYF.

The chain couples TRBV6-6 to TRBJ1-6, with a possible D match to TRBD1 (6 bases). The CDR3 loop spans 14 amino acids. Germline CDR1 is MNHNY and CDR2 is SVGAGI (reference sequence). Trimming stripped 1 base from V and 7 bases from J, with 8 bases between. The DNA for the CDR3 is TGTGCCAGCAGTTACTGGCAGGGGAATTCACCCCTCCACTTT. Translated, it gives CASSYWQGNSPLHF.

This chain connects TRBV6-5 to TRBJ2-7, with TRBD1 as a possible D gene (6 bases). The CDR3 runs 14 residues. Germline-derived CDR1 and CDR2 are MNHEY and SVGAGI. The germline V and J ends were trimmed by 0 bases and 3 bases, with 9 bases remaining between them. CDR3 region: CASSYSDRNYEQYF. The CDR3 nucleotides read TGTGCCAGCAGTTACTCGGACAGAAACTACGAGCAGTACTTC.

The V call is TRBV10-2, the J call TRBJ2-7, with 12 bases fitting TRBD2. Germline trimming cut 0 bases from V and 0 bases from J; bases unmatched to any gene: 6. The V gene's germline CDR1 is WSHSY and CDR2 SAAADI. The CDR3 extends over 18 amino acids. The CDR3 sequence: CASSESFGLAGNSYEQYF. In DNA, the CDR3 is TGCGCCAGCAGTGAGTCGTTCGGACTAGCGGGGAACTCCTACGAGCAGTACTTC.

The genes are TRBV28 and TRBJ2-7, with D perhaps matching TRBD1 or TRBD2 (5 bases each). Per the germline V gene, CDR1 is MDHEN and CDR2 is SYDVKM. CDR3 length: 14 residues. Trimming cost V 5 bases and J 5 bases, with 16 bases left between them. DNA of the CDR3: TGTGCCAGCAGTAGCGTGGGGACGGCGAACGAGCAGTACTTC. Translating it yields CASSSVGTANEQYF.

This clone showed up just once. The V gene is TRBV7-9, the J gene TRBJ2-7; 8 nucleotides agree with TRBD2. Per germline, CDR1 SEHNR and CDR2 FQNEAQ (reference sequence). The CDR3 extends over 15 amino acids. After removal of 5 bases from V and 6 bases from J, the junction contained 12 bases not matched to a gene. CDR3 coding DNA: TGTGCCAGCAGCCCTAGCCCCGGGAGGGAAGGCGAGCAGTACTTC. Translating gives CASSPSPGREGEQYF.

The V call is TRBV11-3, the J call TRBJ2-2; maybe TRBD1 (6 bases). V lost 7 bases and J lost 7, with 16 bases in between. The CDR3 has 14 residues. CDR1 and CDR2 (germline): SGHNT, YENEEA. CDR3 DNA: TGTGCCAGCATGAGACAGGTTCCCAGCGGGGAGCTGTTTTTT. It codes for CASMRQVPSGELFF. Full variable domain (rest looked up from reference TRBV11-3 and TRBJ2-2): EAGVVQSPRYKIIEKKQPVAFWCNPISGHNTLYWYLQNLGQGPELLIRYENEEAVDDSQLPKDRFSAERLKGVDSTLKIQPAELGDSAVYLCASMRQVPSGELFFGEGSRLTVL.

The chain couples TRBV28 to TRBJ2-7, with 9 bases that match TRBD1. CDR3 length equals 16 residues. Germline lookup yields CDR1 MDHEN and CDR2 SYDVKM. The ends lost 5 bases at V and 4 bases at J; junction bases unmatched: 12. CDR3 sequence: CASSATGTGNMYEQYF. As DNA, the CDR3 is TGTGCCAGCAGTGCAACCGGGACAGGGAATATGTACGAGCAGTACTTC.

For this clone: The missing conserved phenylalanine or tryptophan at the end of this CDR3 makes a read error likely. The chain employs TRBV5-4 and TRBJ1-6; D remains unclear. CDR3 length: 15 residues. V lost 2 bases to trimming and J lost 7 bases, with 13 bases between them. Germline V gene data show CDR1 as SGHNT and CDR2 as YYREEE (reference sequence). As DNA, the CDR3 is TGTGCCAGCAGCTTTCCGGCAGGTTCAAATTCACCCCTCCACCTT. Its protein product is CASSFPAGSNSPLHL.

The sample holds one count of this clone. The chain has TRBV9 and TRBJ2-1; 11 positions agree with TRBD1. Germline assignment: CDR1 SGDLS and CDR2 YYNGEE. This CDR3 is built from 17 residues. V lost 3 bases and J lost 1; bases outside the gene matches: 6. The CDR3 reads CASSGAGQGGSYNEQFF. DNA of the CDR3: TGTGCCAGCAGCGGCGCGGGACAGGGGGGTTCCTACAATGAGCAGTTCTTC.

The CDR3 DNA reads TGTGCCAGCACCGTGGGACAGGGAAGCTACGAGCAGTACTTC. Protein sequence: CASTVGQGSYEQYF. The rearrangement links TRBV27 to TRBJ2-7; 9 nucleotides agree with TRBD1. Germline-derived CDR1 and CDR2 are MNHEY and SMNVEV (reference sequence). The V and J ends lost 7 bases and 3 bases, in that order; junction bases with no gene match: 7. The CDR3 loop spans 14 amino acids.